This record looks at one T cell receptor beta chain sequence and its context. Its antigen is currently not known. Per-nucleotide qualities are absent, and no much larger clonotype sits a single base away. These data come from a study of shared clonotypes between healthy human individuals (dated by TCRdb to the early 2020s). Regarding the complete study: The cohort comprised a couple of women and a few men aged 18 to 49 years. Per donor, three plates each were used for CD4 naive and CD4 memory, two for CD8 naive, and one for CD8 memory. Leukapheresis yielded between about 0.8 and 8.9 billion PBMCs per donor. Blood TCR repertoires of a handful of healthy adults were deeply sequenced to estimate repertoire size and the extent of clonotype sharing between individuals. Different laboratories and diverse techniques were used to prepare libraries and sequence TCR repertoires, to increase sequencing depth and limit assay-specific biases.

TCR CDR3 regions were amplified from genomic DNA by multiplex PCR using the deep immunoSEQ assay. For each cell subset, the extracted genomic DNA was distributed evenly across all wells of several immunoSEQ 96-well plates, and each plate served as one replicate. For sorted subsets, roughly 200 ng of genomic DNA, equivalent to 30,000 or so T cell genomes, went into each replicate PCR. Purified libraries were quantified with a Qubit 3.0 fluorometer, sized on a Bioanalyzer 2100, and re-quantified with the KAPA Library Quantification kit. Each immunoSEQ 96-well plate was sequenced on its own single-read 150-cycle Illumina NextSeq 550 flow cell. Per the authors' processing: Because only junctional sequences without quality scores were contained in the immunoSEQ output, filtering matching that applied to full-length reads could not be performed. To assign V/J genes and CDR3, sequences were annotated against IMGT germline references using PyIR, a Python wrapper for IgBLAST v1.9. Reads were filtered out if the reads had weak V/J assignments (E-value above 1e-6), no CDR3, stop codons, out-of-frame junctions, or ambiguous translated residues. V3J clonotypes were defined as sequences sharing an identical inferred V gene, J gene, and CDR3 amino acid sequence. The percentage overlap between two repertoires was calculated by dividing the number of shared unique clonotypes by the size of the smaller repertoire. Repertoire richness was assessed with RTK rarefaction, the Chao1 estimator, and Recon v2.1 estimates of unobserved clonotypes. OLGA was used to compute generation probabilities for all TCRbeta clonotypes that the gDNA method yielded from a handful of donors. TCRdb mirrors the immuneACCESS table, restricted to in-frame sequences. Some clones are absent from its copies; in checked studies, under half trace to an unresolved V gene, and the reason for the others is unknown. That table gives V, J and clone size, and the DNA gave D and trimming. Across this sample there are fewer than 3 million clones, with 85% to 95% seen only once. The ten largest clones represent around 0.35% of the sample.

Summary of the overall study and its limitations: Only blood was sampled, and tissue TCR repertoires likely differ from those in blood. Rarefaction of sorted-subset datasets indicated incomplete sequencing despite the large sequencing depth. Naive subsets generally had larger estimated clonotype richness than memory subsets. When a handful of donors were compared, the shared fraction of clonotypes was about 5% for naive CD4, 3.5% for naive CD8, 2% to 2.5% for memory CD4, and approximately 0.4% for memory CD8. Because the study included only a small number of donors, the genetic and exposure-history diversity represented was limited. Compared with non-shared clonotypes, the clonotypes found in all four sorted-subset donors had higher generation probabilities. Pairwise subsampling indicated that sequencing depth was expected to affect the degree of clonotype sharing among donors.

Healthy HIV-negative adults with no recently reported acute infections or vaccinations were included as donors. Only Caucasian adults living in Nashville, Tennessee, USA were represented among the donors. Magnetic negative selection was used to enrich CD4+ T cells, after which naive cells were positively selected on CD45RA and the negative fraction became the memory subset. Blood was collected by leukapheresis, and PBMCs were isolated by Ficoll-Histopaque density gradient centrifugation and then cryopreserved in liquid nitrogen vapor phase. Purity and quantity of every magnetically sorted T cell population were checked by analytical flow cytometry. From each sorted fraction, genomic DNA was isolated and quantified by UV absorbance on a Nanodrop 2000c. The sequence was collected from a young man in good health. Some clones in this sample may be carry-over from other donors' samples. The sample taken for sequencing was naive CD4+ T cells from PBMCs. This specimen's cell subset or site label, interpreted: CD45RA+ positively selected.

The DNA sequence is as follows: TGCGCCAGCAGCTTCTTGGACAGGGACTATGGCTACACCTTC. It encodes CASSFLDRDYGYTF. The chain links TRBV5-1 with TRBJ1-2, with 8 central nucleotides matching TRBD1. The CDR3 has 14 amino acids, counting the end cysteine and phenylalanine. Here the CDR3 DNA is all that survives: 42 bases in frame from base 1. Looking up the germline V gene yields CDR1 SGHRS and CDR2 YFSETQ. For this chain, trimming is 2 bases at the V end and 3 bases at the J end, and the number of junction bases without a gene match is 3. With all but the CDR3 taken from the reference TRBV5-1 and TRBJ1-2 genes, the full variable domain is: KAGVTQTPRYLIKTRGQQVTLSCSPISGHRSVSWYQQTPGQGLQFLFEYFSETQRNKGNFPGRFSGRQFSNSRSEMNVSTLELGDSALYLCASSFLDRDYGYTFGSGTRLTVV.